This section outlines one T cell receptor beta chain sequence together with its context. The V gene lost 6 bases and the J gene lost 0 bases, with 13 bases spanning the gap. Germline CDR1 SGHDT, CDR2 YYEEEE. The CDR3 is 15 amino acids. Study processing details: Estimation of nucleated cell counts relied on the amplification of reference gene primers. TCRdb's copy holds only in-frame clones and misses some; the assay was immunoSEQ multiplex PCR. The V and J calls and clone size were taken over from that table, and D and trimming were inferred from the DNA. The sample has 200,000 to 300,000 clones, roughly 85% seen once; the top ten hold 3%. The data were obtained in a study of blood T cell repertoires in COVID-19.

The sample was peripheral blood. This TCR was sampled from a man between 18 and 35 years old with active or convalescent COVID-19. J is TRBJ1-5 and V is TRBV5-6; D may be TRBD1 (6 bases). The CDR3 region has the DNA TGTGCCAGCACTAGTTGGGGGCTTAGCAATCAGCCCCAGCATTTT. Amino acid sequence: CASTSWGLSNQPQHF.